Given below is one TCR beta chain in context. Germline V gives CDR1 LNHNV, CDR2 YYDKDF (reference sequence). The CDR3 spans 16 residues. V lost 5 bases to trimming and J lost 5 bases; unmatched junction nucleotides: 6. PCR used 60 Vbeta primers and 13 Jbeta primers. Produced via immunoSEQ multiplex PCR; TCRdb's table is partial and in-frame only. The sample holds approximately 160,000 clones; approximately 78% are singletons and the top ten take around 0.97%. These data are taken from a study of cytomegalovirus exposure and HLA in healthy donors. V usage is TRBV15 and J usage is TRBJ2-3, with 14 positions matching TRBD2. The source is a girl aged 2-10 years in good health and CMV-seropositive. Sequencing was done on a sample of PBMCs. CDR3 sequence (DNA): TGTGCCACCAGCCCGGGACTAGCGGGAGATGTAGATACGCAGTATTTT. Protein: CATSPGLAGDVDTQYF.